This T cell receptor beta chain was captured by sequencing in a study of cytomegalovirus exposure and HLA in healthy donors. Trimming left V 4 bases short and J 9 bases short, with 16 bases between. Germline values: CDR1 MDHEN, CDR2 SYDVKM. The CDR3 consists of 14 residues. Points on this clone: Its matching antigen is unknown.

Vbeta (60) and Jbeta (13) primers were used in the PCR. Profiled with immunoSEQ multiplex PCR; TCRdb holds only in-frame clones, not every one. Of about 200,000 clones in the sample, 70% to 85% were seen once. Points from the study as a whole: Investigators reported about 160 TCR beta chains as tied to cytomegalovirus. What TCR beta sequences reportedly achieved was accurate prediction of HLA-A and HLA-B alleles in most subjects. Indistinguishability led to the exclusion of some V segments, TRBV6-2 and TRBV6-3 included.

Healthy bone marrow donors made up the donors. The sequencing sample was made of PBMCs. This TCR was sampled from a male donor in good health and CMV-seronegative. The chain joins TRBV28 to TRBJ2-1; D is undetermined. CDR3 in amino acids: CASSSPVRVLEQFF. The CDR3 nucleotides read TGTGCCAGCAGTTCCCCCGTCCGGGTGCTTGAGCAGTTCTTC.